This is a list of T cell receptor beta chains from one sample in a study of identical twins. TCRdb ran MiXCR on the 5' RACE reads and lists one entry per CDR3 protein. The sample yields 570,000 or so distinct CDR3 sequences, around 9.6% seen once. These records were also assigned to another study, of yellow fever vaccine responses in identical twins.

The material sequenced was PBMCs. Source of these receptors: a woman in her late teens or twenties in good health. Each CDR3 is given with its conserved first and last residue. The order of the fields is V gene, CDR3 length, D gene, J gene, clone size, CDR3 DNA, CDR3 protein. D genes are given only for firm matches. Where a row states a size, it is once, few, many or the class of an expanded clone; other rows omit it.

TRBV11-2	17	TRBD2	TRBJ2-3	many	TGTGCCAGCAGCTTATTGACTAGCGGGAGCAATGCAGATACGCAGTATTTT	CASSLLTSGSNADTQYF
TRBV11-1	13	NA	TRBJ2-5	NA	TGTGCCAGCAGCTTAGCCCAGGAAGAGACCCAGTACTTC	CASSLAQEETQYF
TRBV19	15	TRBD1	TRBJ2-1	NA	TGTGCCAGTAGGACCTGGACAGGGAACTACAATGAGCAGTTCTTC	CASRTWTGNYNEQFF
TRBV9	15	TRBD1	TRBJ2-7	few	TGTGCCAGCAGCGGCGGACAGGGGGCCCACTACGAGCAGTACTTC	CASSGGQGAHYEQYF
TRBV30	16	NA	TRBJ2-1	once	TGTGCCTGGCTGGACAGGGCGGGGGGTTCCTACAATGAGCAGTTCTTC	CAWLDRAGGSYNEQFF
TRBV12-3/TRBV12-4	13	NA	TRBJ1-1	many	TGTGCCAGCAGTCCGCAGGGACTTTCTGAAGCTTTCTTT	CASSPQGLSEAFF
TRBV6-2/TRBV6-3	15	NA	TRBJ2-1	NA	TGTGCCAGCAGTTACGGGCAGGGAACCTACAATGAGCAGTTCTTC	CASSYGQGTYNEQFF
TRBV12-3/TRBV12-4	14	TRBD1	TRBJ2-1	NA	TGTGCCAGCAGCTCCCTTGGACAGGGCTATGAGCAGTTCTTC	CASSSLGQGYEQFF
TRBV25-1	15	NA	TRBJ2-7	few	TGTGCCAGCAGTGAAAAGGGGCGGGGGCCGCCCGAGCAGTACTTC	CASSEKGRGPPEQYF
TRBV20-1	14	TRBD2	TRBJ2-3	many	TGCAGTGGGTCGGGGGGGATCCTCACAGATACGCAGTATTTT	CSGSGGILTDTQYF
TRBV12-3/TRBV12-4	14	NA	TRBJ2-7	many	TGTGCCAGCAGTTTTAGGAACAGCCTCTACGAGCAGTACTTC	CASSFRNSLYEQYF
TRBV28	13	NA	TRBJ1-2	few	TGTGCCAGCAGTTTACTGGGTTTCTATGGCTACACCTTC	CASSLLGFYGYTF
TRBV7-9	12	NA	TRBJ2-1	NA	TGTGCCAGCAGCCCCTCGGGCTACGCCGGGTTCTTC	CASSPSGYAGFF
TRBV6-5	15	NA	TRBJ2-2	many	TGTGCCAGCAGCTACATTAGAGGGGACACCGGGGAGCTGTTTTTT	CASSYIRGDTGELFF
TRBV20-1	13	TRBD2	TRBJ2-1	many	TGCAGTGCCTCGATAGCGGGACTTAATGAGCAGTTCTTC	CSASIAGLNEQFF
TRBV28	15	NA	TRBJ1-2	NA	TGTGCCAGCAGTTCTATTATGGGGACGACTTATGGCTACACCTTC	CASSSIMGTTYGYTF
TRBV3-1	15	NA	TRBJ2-2	many	TGTGCCAGCAGCCTCGGGCACTCAGCCACCGGGGAGCTGTTTTTT	CASSLGHSATGELFF
TRBV30	12	NA	TRBJ2-7	few	TGTGCCTGGACGCAGGGAGCCTACGAGCAGTACTTC	CAWTQGAYEQYF
TRBV29-1	12	NA	TRBJ1-1	few	TGCAGCGTTGAAAGTCAGGACACTGAAGCTTTCTTT	CSVESQDTEAFF
TRBV6-1	15	TRBD2	TRBJ2-3	many	TGTGCCAGCAGAGTACTAGCGGGAGACATAGATACGCAGTATTTT	CASRVLAGDIDTQYF
TRBV12-3/TRBV12-4	13	NA	TRBJ2-1	many	TGTGCCAGCAGTTTGCCCCTCAATAATGAGCAGTTCTTC	CASSLPLNNEQFF
TRBV28	13	NA	TRBJ1-2	many	TGTGCCAGCAGTCCGGGCCTGTTGGTCGGCTACACCTTC	CASSPGLLVGYTF
TRBV20-1	14	TRBD1	TRBJ2-2	many	TGCAGTGCTACGGACAGGCGAAACACCGGGGAGCTGTTTTTT	CSATDRRNTGELFF
TRBV6-2/TRBV6-3	14	TRBD1	TRBJ2-3	few	TGTGCCAGCCGGACAGGGGTCTTCACAGATACGCAGTATTTT	CASRTGVFTDTQYF
TRBV4-1	16	TRBD1	TRBJ2-2	NA	TGCGCCAGCAGCCACACCTACAGGGGGCGCGCGGGGGAGCTGTTTTTT	CASSHTYRGRAGELFF
TRBV7-8	17	TRBD2	TRBJ2-7	many	TGTGCCAGCAGCTTTCCTAGCGGGGGGACCTACTCCTACGAGCAGTACTTC	CASSFPSGGTYSYEQYF
TRBV20-1	16	NA	TRBJ2-7	many	TGCAGTGCTCGCGACCAGGACAGCTTAATAACCTACGAGCAGTACTTC	CSARDQDSLITYEQYF
TRBV7-9	13	NA	TRBJ2-7	many	TGTGCCAGCAGCTACATACTCTCCTACGAGCAGTACTTC	CASSYILSYEQYF
TRBV7-6	17	NA	TRBJ2-7	NA	TGTGCCAGCAGCTCTCCGTTGGACGGATCAAGCTCCTACGAGCAGTACTTC	CASSSPLDGSSSYEQYF
TRBV6-4	15	TRBD2	TRBJ2-3	few	TGTGCCAGCAGTGACGGGACTAGGGATACAGATACGCAGTATTTT	CASSDGTRDTDTQYF
TRBV5-6	15	TRBD1	TRBJ2-3	few	TGTGCCAGCAGCCCGGACAGGAGACCCACAGATACGCAGTATTTT	CASSPDRRPTDTQYF
TRBV25-1	15	TRBD1	TRBJ2-1	few	TGTGCCAGCAGTGCCCGGGACAGGGTTGTTGATGAGCAGTTCTTC	CASSARDRVVDEQFF